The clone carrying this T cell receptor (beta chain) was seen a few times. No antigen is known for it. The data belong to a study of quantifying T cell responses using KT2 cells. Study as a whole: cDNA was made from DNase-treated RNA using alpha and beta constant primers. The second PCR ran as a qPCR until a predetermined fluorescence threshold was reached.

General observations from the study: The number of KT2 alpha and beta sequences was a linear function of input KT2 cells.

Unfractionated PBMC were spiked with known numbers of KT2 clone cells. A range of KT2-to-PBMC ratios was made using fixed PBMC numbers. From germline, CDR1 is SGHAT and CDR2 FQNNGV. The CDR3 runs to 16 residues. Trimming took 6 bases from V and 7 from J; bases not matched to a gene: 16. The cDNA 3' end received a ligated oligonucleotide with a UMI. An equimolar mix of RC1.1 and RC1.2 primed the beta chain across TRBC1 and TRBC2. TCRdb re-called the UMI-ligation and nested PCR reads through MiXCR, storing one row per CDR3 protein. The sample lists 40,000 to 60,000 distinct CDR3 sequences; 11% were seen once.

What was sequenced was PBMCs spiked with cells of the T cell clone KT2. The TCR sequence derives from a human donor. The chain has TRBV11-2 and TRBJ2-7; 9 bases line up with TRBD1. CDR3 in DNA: TGTGCCAGCAGAAAAGCCGGGACAGGGTTCTACGATGAGCAGTACTTC. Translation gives CASRKAGTGFYDEQYF.